The next 22 T cell receptor beta chains were all read from a single sample in a study of vaccination and CD4 T cells after COVID-19. For these TCRs, the target antigens are not known. An Oncomine TCR Beta short-read assay was used to sequence the DNA from cultured CD4+ T cells. TCRdb used MiXCR to reprocess the PCR reads, holding one entry per CDR3 protein. The sample carries over 10,000 distinct CDR3 sequences, about 56% recorded once. The treatment was: 10-day PBMC culture with coronavirus spike peptide pools or control peptides (ViraFEST assay). What was sequenced was CD4+ T cells from blood, cultured in vitro. Receptors originate from a human donor who had recovered from COVID-19.

The gene calls are TRBV20-1 and TRBJ1-1, with a tentative D call TRBD1 (6 bases). CDR1 and CDR2 from the germline V gene are DFQATT and SNEGSKA (reference sequence). The CDR3 is made up of 15 amino acids. Trimming shortened V by 3 bases and J by 3 bases, and 17 bases separated the two germline ends. CDR3: CSARPGSRGHTEAFF. The CDR3 coding sequence is TGCAGTGCTAGGCCTGGGAGCCGGGGGCACACTGAAGCTTTCTTT.

This sequence joins TRBV20-1 and TRBJ2-3; 12 bases are shared with TRBD2. Germline-derived CDR1 and CDR2 are DFQATT and SNEGSKA (reference sequence). V gave up 6 bases and J gave up 0 bases; unmatched junction bases: 4. The CDR3 contains 15 residues. CDR3 loop: CSAWTSGASTDTQYF. CDR3 nucleotide sequence: TGCAGTGCCTGGACTAGCGGGGCGAGCACAGATACGCAGTATTTT.

This clonotype has more than one count but fewer than ten. The genes are TRBV19 and TRBJ1-5; unclear D gene. V lost 6 bases and J lost 6, with 15 bases in between. Germline V gives CDR1 LNHDA, CDR2 SQIVND (reference sequence). This CDR3 is 14 amino acids long. CDR3 amino acids: CASRPWEIGQPQHF. Written as DNA, the CDR3 is TGTGCCAGTAGACCGTGGGAGATAGGTCAGCCCCAGCATTTT.

This clonotype was detected only once. V and J are TRBV5-1 and TRBJ2-7, with D perhaps given as TRBD1 or TRBD2 (6 bases each). Between the trimmed V and J ends, which lost 0 bases and 7 bases, there was a span of 17 bases. The CDR3 loop spans 15 amino acids. Germline-derived CDR1 and CDR2 are SGHRS and YFSETQ. CDR3 bases: TGCGCCAGCAGCTTGGTTTTGGGGGGCGCAGATGAGCAGTACTTC. It codes for CASSLVLGGADEQYF.

Note on this clonotype: The junction does not match germline at one end; this may be a read error. The rearrangement uses TRBV7-7 and TRBJ2-7; a possible D gene is TRBD2 (6 bases). The CDR3 contains 16 residues. Germline lookup yields CDR1 SSHAT and CDR2 FNYEAQ (reference sequence). This CDR3 reads CASSLGQAAAGYEQYF. CDR3 sequence (DNA): TGTGCTAGCAGCTTAGGTCAGGCGGCAGCGGGCTACGAGCAGTACTTC.

The genes are TRBV24-1 and TRBJ2-2; 7 bases fit TRBD2. Germline CDR1 is KGHDR and CDR2 is SFDVKD. The V gene end was trimmed by 8 bases and the J gene end by 8 bases; junction bases not matched to a gene: 13. This CDR3 is 15 amino acids long. In nucleotides, the CDR3 is TGTGCCACCACTTCGGGACTAATTCCCTCGGGGGAGCTGTTTTTT. Translating it yields CATTSGLIPSGELFF.

Within the sample, this clonotype is medium-sized. The gene calls are TRBV12-3 or TRBV12-4 and TRBJ2-3; 12 bases are shared with TRBD2. This CDR3 is built from 16 residues. The V segment lost 5 bases and the J segment 2 bases; nucleotides outside the gene matches: 5. CDR3 residues: CASSPRTSGTTDTQYF. The CDR3 DNA sequence: TGTGCCAGCAGTCCAAGGACTAGCGGGACCACAGATACGCAGTATTTT.

The chain couples TRBV20-1 to TRBJ1-3; TRBD1 might be the D (6 bases). The CDR3 runs to 14 residues. Trimming took 4 bases from V and 0 from J, leaving 10 bases between them. Per the germline V gene, CDR1 is DFQATT and CDR2 is SNEGSKA (reference sequence). Here the CDR3 reads CSAKDSHSGNTIYF. The DNA of the CDR3 is TGCAGTGCTAAGGACAGTCACTCTGGAAACACCATATATTTT.

This clonotype was seen only once. The chain uses TRBV29-1 and TRBJ2-2, with TRBD1 matching over 10 bases. The germline gives CDR1 SQVTM, CDR2 ANQGSEA. Trimming cost V 3 bases and J 5 bases; bases outside gene matches: 0. This CDR3 is built from 13 residues. The CDR3 coding sequence is TGCAGCGTTGAGGGACAGGGGACCGGGGAGCTGTTTTTT. It yields the protein CSVEGQGTGELFF.

This chain joins TRBV7-8 and TRBJ2-5; no firm D call. CDR3 length: 10 residues. Trimming removed 5 bases at V and 2 bases at J, with 0 bases between. Germline CDR1 SGHVS, CDR2 FQNEAQ. In nucleotides, the CDR3 is TGTGCCAGCAGCCAAGAGACCCAGTACTTC. Its translation is CASSQETQYF.

The rearrangement joins TRBV28 to TRBJ2-5; D possibly matches TRBD1 or TRBD2 (5 bases each). V dropped 8 bases and J dropped 3 bases, with 16 bases sitting between them. The CDR3 is 14 amino acids. Germline CDR1 and CDR2: MDHEN and SYDVKM. The CDR3 sequence is CASRNGGSEETQYF. The CDR3, as DNA: TGTGCCAGCCGAAATGGGGGTAGCGAAGAGACCCAGTACTTC.

The V and J genes are TRBV7-3 and TRBJ2-3, with 12 bases that match TRBD2. The CDR3 sequence is 14 residues long. J lost 4 bases, V lost 6 bases, and 2 bases had no gene match. Germline V gene lookup returns CDR1 SGHTA and CDR2 FQGTGA. CDR3 amino acids: CASRLAGGADTQYF. In nucleotides, the CDR3 is TGTGCCAGCAGGCTAGCGGGGGGGGCAGATACGCAGTATTTT.

This clonotype turned up a few times. The chain uses TRBV6-1 and TRBJ2-7, with 8 bases aligning to TRBD1. With 8 bases clipped from V and 2 bases from J, the junction kept 2 bases outside the gene matches. Germline-derived CDR1 and CDR2 are MNHNS and SASEGT. This CDR3 region has 12 residues. In DNA form, the CDR3 reads TGTGCCAGCGGGGACAGGACCTACGAGCAGTACTTC. It codes for CASGDRTYEQYF.

The V and J genes are TRBV28 and TRBJ1-5; no clear D gene. V was shortened by 2 bases and J by 7 bases, with 12 bases between the two germline ends. The CDR3 extends over 14 amino acids. Germline CDR1 is MDHEN and CDR2 is SYDVKM. The CDR3 nucleotides are TGTGCCAGCAGTTTACCGGATATCGGGCAGCCCCAGCATTTT. This encodes CASSLPDIGQPQHF.

This chain links TRBV28 with TRBJ1-5; D is unclear. This CDR3 is built from 13 residues. With 6 bases removed from V and 0 bases from J, the gap between germline ends came to 6 bases. The germline V gene has CDR1 MDHEN and CDR2 SYDVKM. CDR3 residues: CASRSYSNQPQHF. In DNA form, the CDR3 reads TGTGCCAGCAGAAGTTATAGCAATCAGCCCCAGCATTTT.

This clonotype was recorded a few times. This chain uses TRBV24-1 with TRBJ1-1; D is undetermined. With 4 bases removed from V and 1 base from J, the gap between germline ends came to 15 bases. The germline CDR1 and CDR2 sequences are KGHDR and SFDVKD. The CDR3 loop spans 16 amino acids. The CDR3 loop reads CATSDGVGQANTEAFF. The CDR3 DNA reads as TGTGCCACCAGTGACGGGGTTGGGCAGGCGAACACTGAAGCTTTCTTT.

The rearrangement links TRBV15 to TRBJ2-1; 9 positions agree with TRBD2. There are 16 residues in the CDR3. Germline trimming cut 0 bases from V and 3 bases from J; bases unmatched to any gene: 3. Germline V gene data show CDR1 as LNHNV and CDR2 as YYDKDF (reference sequence). This CDR3 is CATSRDPTSGYNEQFF. The CDR3 DNA sequence: TGTGCCACCAGCAGAGATCCGACTAGCGGCTACAATGAGCAGTTCTTC.

This clonotype was recorded a few times. This chain joins TRBV11-2 and TRBJ2-7; 10 bases are shared with TRBD2. Trimming cost V 0 bases and J 7 bases; bases outside gene matches: 12. There are 17 residues in the CDR3. Per germline, CDR1 SGHAT and CDR2 FQNNGV. The CDR3 coding sequence is TGTGCCAGCAGCTTAGACCCCCGTCCTAGCGGGAGTCCTGAGCAGTACTTC. This encodes CASSLDPRPSGSPEQYF.

This clonotype was recorded a few times. The chain couples TRBV6-1 to TRBJ2-4; 9 nucleotides agree with TRBD2. The CDR3 is 14 amino acids. Germline V lookup: CDR1 MNHNS, CDR2 SASEGT. J was trimmed by 11 bases and V by 7 bases; bases with no gene match: 12. The CDR3 bases are TGTGCCAGCACCTATGGGGGCGGGAGGGCCCTTCAGTACTTC. Protein: CASTYGGGRALQYF.

This rearrangement joins TRBV6-1 to TRBJ1-5, with a tentative D call TRBD1 (5 bases). The CDR3 runs to 15 residues. The V gene lost 5 bases and the J gene lost 7 bases, with 18 bases spanning the gap. Germline lookup yields CDR1 MNHNS and CDR2 SASEGT. The DNA of the CDR3 is TGTGCCAGCAGTCCCGGCGATGGGGCAGGGCAGCCCCAGCATTTT. Protein sequence: CASSPGDGAGQPQHF.

The V and J genes are TRBV7-2 and TRBJ1-2; a weak D match, TRBD1 (5 bases). The CDR3 consists of 15 residues. Germline CDR1 and CDR2: SGHTA and FQGNSA. Trimming stripped 5 bases from V and 5 bases from J, with 18 bases between. The CDR3: CASSPLQGGPYGYTF. In nucleotides, the CDR3 is TGTGCCAGCAGCCCCCTCCAGGGCGGGCCATATGGCTACACCTTC. The variable domain in full, with the rest retrieved from reference TRBV7-2 and TRBJ1-2, is GAGVSQSPSNKVTEKGKDVELRCDPISGHTALYWYRQSLGQGLEFLIYFQGNSAPDKSGLPSDRFSAERTGGSVSTLTIQRTQQEDSAVYLCASSPLQGGPYGYTFGSGTRLTVV.

The gene calls are TRBV29-1 and TRBJ1-1; TRBD1 agrees at 8 bases. Germline values: CDR1 SQVTM, CDR2 ANQGSEA. J gave up 1 base and V 5 bases, and 9 bases lay outside the gene matches. The CDR3 extends over 15 amino acids. The chain's CDR3 is CSVTGTGRGNTEAFF. The CDR3 DNA sequence: TGCAGCGTTACAGGGACAGGCAGGGGGAACACTGAAGCTTTCTTT.